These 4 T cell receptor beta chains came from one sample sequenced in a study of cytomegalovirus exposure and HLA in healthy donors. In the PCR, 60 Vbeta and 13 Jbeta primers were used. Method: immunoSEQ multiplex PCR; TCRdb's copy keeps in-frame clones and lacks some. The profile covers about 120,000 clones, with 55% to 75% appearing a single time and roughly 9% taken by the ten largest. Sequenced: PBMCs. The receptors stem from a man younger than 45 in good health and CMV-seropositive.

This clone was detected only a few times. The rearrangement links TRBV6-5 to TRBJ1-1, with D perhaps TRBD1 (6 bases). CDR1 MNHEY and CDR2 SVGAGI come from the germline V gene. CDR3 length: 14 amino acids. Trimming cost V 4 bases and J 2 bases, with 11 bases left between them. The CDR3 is CASSSRQVNTEAFF. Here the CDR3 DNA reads TGTGCCAGCAGTTCCCGACAGGTAAACACTGAAGCTTTCTTT.

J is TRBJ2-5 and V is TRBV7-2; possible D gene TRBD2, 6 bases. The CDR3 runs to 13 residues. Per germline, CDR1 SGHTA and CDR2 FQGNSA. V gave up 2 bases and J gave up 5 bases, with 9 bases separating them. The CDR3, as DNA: TGTGCCAGCAGCTTAAAAGGAGGGGAGACCCAGTACTTC. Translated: CASSLKGGETQYF.

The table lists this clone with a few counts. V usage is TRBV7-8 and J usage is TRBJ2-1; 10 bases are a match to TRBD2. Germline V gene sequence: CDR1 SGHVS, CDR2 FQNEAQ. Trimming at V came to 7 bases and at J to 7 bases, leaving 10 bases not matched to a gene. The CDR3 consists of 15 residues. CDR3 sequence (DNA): TGTGCCAGCATCCCCGGGGGAGCGGGGGGGAATGAGCAGTTCTTC. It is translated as CASIPGGAGGNEQFF.

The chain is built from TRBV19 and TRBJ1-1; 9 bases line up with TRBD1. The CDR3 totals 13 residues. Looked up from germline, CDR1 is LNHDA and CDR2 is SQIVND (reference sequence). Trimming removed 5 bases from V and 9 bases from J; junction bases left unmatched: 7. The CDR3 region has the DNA TGTGCCAGTAGTGAGGGACAGGGATCGAAAGCTTTCTTT. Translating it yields CASSEGQGSKAFF. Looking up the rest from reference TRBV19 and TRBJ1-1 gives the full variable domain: DGGITQSPKYLFRKEGQNVTLSCEQNLNHDAMYWYRQDPGQGLRLIYYSQIVNDFQKGDIAEGYSVSREKKESFPLTVTSAQKNPTAFYLCASSEGQGSKAFFGQGTRLTVV.